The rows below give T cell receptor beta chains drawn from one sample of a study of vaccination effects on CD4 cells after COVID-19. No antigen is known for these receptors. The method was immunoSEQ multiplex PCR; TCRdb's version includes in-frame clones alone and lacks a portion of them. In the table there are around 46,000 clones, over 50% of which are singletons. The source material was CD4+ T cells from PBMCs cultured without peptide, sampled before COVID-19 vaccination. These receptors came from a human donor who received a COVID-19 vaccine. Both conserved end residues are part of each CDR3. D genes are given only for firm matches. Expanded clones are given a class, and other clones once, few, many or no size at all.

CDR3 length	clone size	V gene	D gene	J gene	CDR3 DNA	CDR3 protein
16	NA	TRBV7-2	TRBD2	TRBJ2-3	TGTGCCAGCAGCTTAAGTGGCGGGAGGGGTACAGATACGCAGTATTTT	CASSLSGGRGTDTQYF
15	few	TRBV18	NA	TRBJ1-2	TGTGCCAGCTCACCAGGCTCGGGCAGTAATTATGGCTACACCTTC	CASSPGSGSNYGYTF
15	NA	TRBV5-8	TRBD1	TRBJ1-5	TGTGCCAGCAGCTACGCAGGGGGCGGAGGTCAGCCCCAGCATTTT	CASSYAGGGGQPQHF
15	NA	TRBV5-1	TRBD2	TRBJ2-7	TGCGCCAGCAGCGGTGGACTAGCTCAAACCTACGAGCAGTACTTC	CASSGGLAQTYEQYF
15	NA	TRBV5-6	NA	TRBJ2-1	TGTGCCAGCAGCGTACTCGGGGAGCCCTACAATGAGCAGTTCTTC	CASSVLGEPYNEQFF
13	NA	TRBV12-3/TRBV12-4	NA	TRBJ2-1	TGTGCCAGCAGTTTAAGGGGTTGGGCAGGTTTATTCTTC	CASSLRGWAGLFF
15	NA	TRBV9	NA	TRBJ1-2	TGTGCCAGCAGCGTAGTAGGGGACGGCCTCTATGGCTACACCTTC	CASSVVGDGLYGYTF
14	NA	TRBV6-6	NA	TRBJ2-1	TGTGCCAGCAGTTACTCGGTTAGAAATCGTGAGCAGTTCTTC	CASSYSVRNREQFF
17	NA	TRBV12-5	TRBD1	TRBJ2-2	TGTGCTAGTGGTTTGGTAGTGGACAGGGTGATTACCGGGGAGCTGTTTTTT	CASGLVVDRVITGELFF
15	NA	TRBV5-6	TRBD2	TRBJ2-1	TGTGCCAGCAGCTTGGTTGGGACTAGCGGGAATGAGCAGTTCTTC	CASSLVGTSGNEQFF
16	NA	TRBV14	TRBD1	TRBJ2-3	TGTGCCAGCAGCCAAGGCCCGGCAGGGGGCTTAGATACGCAGTATTTT	CASSQGPAGGLDTQYF
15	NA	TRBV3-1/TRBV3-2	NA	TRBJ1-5	TGTGCCAGCAGCCAAGGCGCAGGTATCAATCAGCCCCAGCATTTT	CASSQGAGINQPQHF
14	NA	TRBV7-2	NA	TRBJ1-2	TGTGCCAGCAGCTTAGTTCCAGCTAACTATGGCTACACCTTC	CASSLVPANYGYTF
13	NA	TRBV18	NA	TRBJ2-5	TGTGCCAGCTCACCCGGGGTCCCCGAGACCCAGTACTTC	CASSPGVPETQYF
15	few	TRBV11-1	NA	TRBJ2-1	TGTGCCAGCAGCTTAGCGCTCGGTTTGGGGGCAGAGCAGTTCTTC	CASSLALGLGAEQFF
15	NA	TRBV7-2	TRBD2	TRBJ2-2	TGTGCCAGCAGCTCAGCGGGAGTCGACACCGGGGAGCTGTTTTTT	CASSSAGVDTGELFF
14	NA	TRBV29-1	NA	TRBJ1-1	TGCAGCGTTGAAGGACAGGCGATTTACACTGAAGCTTTCTTT	CSVEGQAIYTEAFF